One TCR beta chain is described in this entry. Its antigen remains unknown. The data stem from a study of cytomegalovirus exposure and HLA in healthy donors. Findings and limits, study-wide: Rates of TCR association differed by HLA locus in a later analysis, with DRB1 highest and HLA-C lowest. Reportedly, diagnosis of cytomegalovirus status by the classifier showed high specificity and sensitivity. TCR beta V- and J-gene trimming was later associated with a missense DCLRE1C variant.

Both 60 Vbeta primers and 13 Jbeta primers went into the PCR. Per the authors' pipeline: Per a later analysis, the number of unique TCR beta chains was 75 million to 90 million, of which about 10 million were shared. The data were produced by immunoSEQ multiplex PCR, yet TCRdb's version contains in-frame clones alone and is incomplete. D and trimming come from the DNA, and the V and J calls and clone size come from that table. There are some 77,000 clones in the sample; about four fifths occur only once, and 32% lies in the top ten. The sequencing sample was made of PBMCs. This TCR derives from a man in his fifties or sixties in good health and CMV-seropositive.

CDR3 nucleotide sequence: TGTGCCAGCAGCCAAGTGGCACTAGCGCCCGGGGAGCTGTTTTTT. Encoded protein: CASSQVALAPGELFF. The chain links TRBV4-2 to TRBJ2-2; TRBD2 agrees at 7 bases. The CDR3 has 15 residues. V shed 1 base and J 6 bases; nucleotides not matched to a gene: 5. Germline V gene sequence: CDR1 LGHNA, CDR2 YNFKEQ.